The 16 T cell receptor beta chains below were found in one sample sequenced in a study of cytomegalovirus exposure and HLA in healthy donors. PCR amplification relied on 60 Vbeta primers (plus 13 Jbeta primers). The method was immunoSEQ multiplex PCR; TCRdb's version includes in-frame clones alone and lacks a portion of them. The repertoire holds fewer than 65,000 clones, with about 82% as singletons. Material: PBMCs. Every receptor here comes from a man in his thirties or forties in good health and CMV-seronegative.

The J gene is TRBJ1-3, the V gene TRBV7-8, with 9 positions matching TRBD1. V lost 5 bases to trimming and J lost 7 bases; unmatched junction nucleotides: 3. The germline V gene has CDR1 SGHVS and CDR2 FQNEAQ. This CDR3 has 13 residues. The CDR3 DNA follows: TGTGCCAGCAGCGACGACAGGGGGAACACCATATATTTT. This sequence encodes CASSDDRGNTIYF. The variable domain in full, completed from reference TRBV7-8 and TRBJ1-3, reads GAGVSQSPRYKVAKRGQDVALRCDPISGHVSLFWYQQALGQGPEFLTYFQNEAQLDKSGLPSDRFFAERPEGSVSTLKIQRTQQEDSAVYLCASSDDRGNTIYFGEGSWLTVV.

The rearrangement links TRBV30 to TRBJ1-1; 7 bases fit TRBD1. Germline V gene lookup returns CDR1 GTSNPN and CDR2 SVGIG (reference sequence). The CDR3 runs 12 residues. The trim removed 3 bases at V and 4 bases at J, leaving 2 bases unmatched. CDR3 sequence: CAWRRGLTEAFF. In DNA form, the CDR3 reads TGTGCCTGGAGAAGGGGGCTCACTGAAGCTTTCTTT.

The chain links TRBV7-6 to TRBJ1-3; weak D call: TRBD1 (6 bases). Trimming left V 8 bases short and J 4 bases short, with 21 bases between. Germline V lookup: CDR1 SGHVS, CDR2 FNYEAQ. The CDR3 has 16 residues. The CDR3 sequence is CASGPLGGAGGNTIYF. The CDR3 DNA reads as TGTGCCAGCGGGCCGCTTGGGGGCGCAGGCGGAAACACCATATATTTT. Based on the CDR3 plus reference TRBV7-6 and TRBJ1-3, the full variable domain is GAGVSQSPRYKVTKRGQDVALRCDPISGHVSLYWYRQALGQGPEFLTYFNYEAQQDKSGLPNDRFSAERPEGSISTLTIQRTEQRDSAMYRCASGPLGGAGGNTIYFGEGSWLTVV.

The chain links TRBV7-9 to TRBJ2-1; no clear D. The CDR3 has 14 amino acids. V was shortened by 6 bases and J by 3 bases, with 12 bases between the two germline ends. Per the germline V gene, CDR1 is SEHNR and CDR2 is FQNEAQ (reference sequence). CDR3 sequence: CASRRIGDYNEQFF. The CDR3 DNA reads TGTGCCAGCAGGAGGATAGGTGACTACAATGAGCAGTTCTTC.

This chain links TRBV14 with TRBJ1-4; D unclear. CDR3 length: 14 residues. Per germline, CDR1 SGHDN and CDR2 FVKESK. V was shortened by 1 base and J by 4 bases, with 7 bases between the two germline ends. The CDR3 region is CASSQVASNEKLFF. CDR3 DNA sequence: TGTGCCAGCAGCCAAGTCGCCAGTAATGAAAAACTGTTTTTT.

The chain combines TRBV4-3 with TRBJ2-7; TRBD1 matches at 8 bases. This CDR3 region has 15 residues. V gave up 4 bases and J gave up 4 bases; unmatched junction bases: 9. From germline, CDR1 is LGHNA and CDR2 YSLEER. The CDR3 sequence: CASSPGQGLGYEQYF. In nucleotides, the CDR3 is TGCGCCAGCAGCCCCGGACAGGGCCTGGGGTACGAGCAGTACTTC.

This chain connects TRBV5-4 to TRBJ1-6, with D uncertain. Germline assignment: CDR1 SGHNT and CDR2 YYREEE (reference sequence). Trimming took off 1 base at V and 2 bases at J, with 22 bases between the two ends. The CDR3 runs to 20 residues. Written as DNA, the CDR3 is TGTGCCAGCAGCTTGAATAGCATCGGTGGTTCTTACACCTATAATTCACCCCTCCACTTT. Translating gives CASSLNSIGGSYTYNSPLHF.

This rearrangement joins TRBV4-3 to TRBJ2-1; D uncertain. CDR3 length equals 12 residues. Germline assignment: CDR1 LGHNA and CDR2 YSLEER. V lost 1 base, J lost 9 bases, and 7 bases lay in between. The CDR3 DNA reads as TGCGCCAGCAGCCAAGCCCCCGGTGAGCAGTTCTTC. The encoded protein is CASSQAPGEQFF.

The chain joins TRBV9 to TRBJ2-1; 12 bases agree with TRBD1. This CDR3 comprises 17 residues. Losses at the gene ends were 4 bases for V and 4 bases for J; bases not matched to a gene: 9. Germline lookup yields CDR1 SGDLS and CDR2 YYNGEE. The CDR3 DNA is TGTGCCAGCAGCTCTAGCCGGGACAGGGGGCAGTACAATGAGCAGTTCTTC. This sequence encodes CASSSSRDRGQYNEQFF.

This chain links TRBV4-3 with TRBJ2-1, with a weak D call TRBD1 (7 bases). Trimming left V 5 bases short and J 7 bases short, with 21 bases between. In germline, CDR1 is LGHNA, CDR2 YSLEER. The CDR3 has 16 amino acids. The CDR3 here is CASSVRDSLRGNEQFF. CDR3 coding DNA: TGCGCCAGCAGCGTGCGGGACAGCCTAAGGGGTAATGAGCAGTTCTTC.

This CDR3 reads CASRKQLADLTDTQYF. CDR3 in DNA: TGTGCCAGCAGGAAGCAACTAGCGGACTTAACAGATACGCAGTATTTT. The rearrangement links TRBV2 to TRBJ2-3; 8 nucleotides align to TRBD2. Germline V gene data show CDR1 as SNHLY and CDR2 as FYNNEI. The CDR3 sequence is 16 residues long. With 6 bases clipped from V and 3 bases from J, the junction kept 11 bases outside the gene matches.

This clone came up a few times. The chain carries TRBV9 and TRBJ1-2; the match to TRBD1 covers 7 bases. Trimming at V came to 2 bases and at J to 1 base, leaving 5 bases not matched to a gene. Per the germline V gene, CDR1 is SGDLS and CDR2 is YYNGEE. The CDR3 contains 15 residues. The CDR3 sequence is CASSVGDSLNYGYTF. DNA of the CDR3: TGTGCCAGCAGCGTTGGGGACAGTCTTAACTATGGCTACACCTTC.

The J gene is TRBJ1-2, the V gene TRBV27; possibly TRBD1 for D (5 bases). CDR1 and CDR2 from the germline V gene are MNHEY and SMNVEV (reference sequence). V shed 5 bases and J shed 4 bases, with 11 bases lying between them. The CDR3 runs to 13 residues. The CDR3 region is CASSVRVGYGYTF. Here the CDR3 DNA reads TGTGCCAGCAGTGTCAGGGTGGGCTATGGCTACACCTTC.

This clone has only one observation. One end of the junction varies from germline; a read error may be responsible. The CDR3 sequence is CSASERWQANF. CDR3 nucleotides: TGCAGTGCTTCAGAGCGGTGGCAGGCCAATTTC. This chain links TRBV20-1 with TRBJ2-7; possibly TRBD2 for D (5 bases). There are 11 residues in the CDR3. Per the germline V gene, CDR1 is DFQATT and CDR2 is SNEGSKA (reference sequence).

The rearrangement uses TRBV6-8 and TRBJ2-3, with 10 positions matching TRBD2. CDR1 is MNHGY, CDR2 SAAAGT, per germline. This CDR3 spans 15 amino acids. V lost 8 bases and J lost 4; bases outside the gene matches: 9. The CDR3 sequence: CASPETSGLADTQYF. CDR3 nucleotide sequence: TGTGCCAGCCCTGAGACTAGCGGGCTGGCAGATACGCAGTATTTT.

The V gene is TRBV27, the J gene TRBJ1-5, with D possibly matching TRBD1 (5 bases). Germline-derived CDR1 and CDR2 are MNHEY and SMNVEV (reference sequence). Trimming left V 3 bases short and J 2 bases short, with 11 bases between. CDR3 length: 15 residues. CDR3 sequence: CASSLGGRGNQPQHF. The DNA of the CDR3 is TGTGCCAGCAGTTTGGGGGGTAGGGGCAATCAGCCCCAGCATTTT.